The sequence of this TCR beta chain was determined in a study of early T cells in non-severe SARS-CoV-2 infection. Overall study: Sequencing input comprised bulk RNA from unsorted whole blood; chain pairing was not available. Study observations and caveats: The matching step, a VDJdb search, favored anti-spike CD8 responses and missed private and CD4 specificities.

This clonotype was seen many times. Its target is unknown. V lost 0 bases and J lost 5, with 10 bases in between. The CDR3 extends over 14 amino acids. Germline CDR1 is WNHNN and CDR2 is SYGVQD (reference sequence). In the library, individual cDNA molecules carried attached unique molecular identifiers. One entry per CDR3 protein results from TCRdb running MiXCR on the 5' RACE reads. The sample comprises under 20,000 distinct CDR3 sequences, about 4% of which are singletons, and roughly 6.7% rests with the top ten. Sequenced input: whole blood. The chain recombines TRBV10-1 with TRBJ2-5, with a weak D call TRBD2 (6 bases). The TCR sequence derives from an adult who was a healthcare worker with PCR-confirmed SARS-CoV-2 infection or an uninfected control (not recorded which). The CDR3 DNA is TGCGCCAGCAGTGAGTCGAGCGGGCGGGAGACCCAGTACTTC. Translating gives CASSESSGRETQYF.